Sequencing of this TCR beta chain was carried out in a study of blood T cells in healthy people across ages. Per germline, CDR1 LGHNA and CDR2 YSLEER. The CDR3 totals 16 residues. Trimming took 0 bases from V and 9 from J; bases not matched to a gene: 9. For the second PCR, which ran for about 7 to 12 cycles, a sample-barcoded 5' primer and a J-beta primer mix were used. TCRdb redid the calling of the 5' RACE reads with MiXCR, one entry per CDR3 protein. Found here are about 780,000 distinct CDR3 sequences, 46% of them singletons; the top ten hold roughly 20%. The sequence was collected from a man older than 75 in good health. This chain connects TRBV4-3 to TRBJ1-5, with TRBD1 identical over 9 bases. Sequenced: blood. The CDR3 DNA reads as TGCGCCAGCAGCCAAGATTGGACAGGGGACGCGGGGCCCCAGCATTTT. Its translation is CASSQDWTGDAGPQHF.